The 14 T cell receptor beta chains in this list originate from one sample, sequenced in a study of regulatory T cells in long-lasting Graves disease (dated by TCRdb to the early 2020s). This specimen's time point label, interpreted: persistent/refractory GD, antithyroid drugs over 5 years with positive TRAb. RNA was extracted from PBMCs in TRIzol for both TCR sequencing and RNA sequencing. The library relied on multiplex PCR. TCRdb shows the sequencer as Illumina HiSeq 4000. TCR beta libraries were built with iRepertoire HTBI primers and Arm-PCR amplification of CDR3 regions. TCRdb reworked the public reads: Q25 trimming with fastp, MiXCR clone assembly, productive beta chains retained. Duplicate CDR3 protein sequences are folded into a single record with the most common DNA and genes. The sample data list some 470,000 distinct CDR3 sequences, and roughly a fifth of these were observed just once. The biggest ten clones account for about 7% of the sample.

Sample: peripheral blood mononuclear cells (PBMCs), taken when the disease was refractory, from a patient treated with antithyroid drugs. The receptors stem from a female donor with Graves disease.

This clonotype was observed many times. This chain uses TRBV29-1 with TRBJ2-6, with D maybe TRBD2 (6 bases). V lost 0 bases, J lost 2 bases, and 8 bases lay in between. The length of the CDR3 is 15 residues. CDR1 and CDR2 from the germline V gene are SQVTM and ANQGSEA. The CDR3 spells CSVEDRGTGANVLTF. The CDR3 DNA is TGCAGCGTTGAAGATCGCGGGACTGGGGCCAACGTCCTGACTTTC.

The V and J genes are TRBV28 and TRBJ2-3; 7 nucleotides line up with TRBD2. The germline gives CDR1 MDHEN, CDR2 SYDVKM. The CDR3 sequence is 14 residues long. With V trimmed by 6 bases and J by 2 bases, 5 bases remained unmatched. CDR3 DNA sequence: TGTGCCAGCAGAACACTAGCGTACACAGATACGCAGTATTTT. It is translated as CASRTLAYTDTQYF.

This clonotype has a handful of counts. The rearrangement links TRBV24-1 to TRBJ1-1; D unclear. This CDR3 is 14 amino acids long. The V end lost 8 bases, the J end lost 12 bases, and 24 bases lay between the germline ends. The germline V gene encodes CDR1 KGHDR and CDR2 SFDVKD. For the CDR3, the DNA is TGTGCCACCACTTCAGGCCCCGGGCAGTCTAAAACTTTCTTT. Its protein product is CATTSGPGQSKTFF.

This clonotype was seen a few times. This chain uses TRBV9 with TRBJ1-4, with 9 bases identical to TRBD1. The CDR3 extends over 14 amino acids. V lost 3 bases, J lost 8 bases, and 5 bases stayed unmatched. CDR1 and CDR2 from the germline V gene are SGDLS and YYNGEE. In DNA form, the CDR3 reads TGTGCCAGCAGCGCGGGACAGGGACAAGAAAAACTGTTTTTT. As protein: CASSAGQGQEKLFF.

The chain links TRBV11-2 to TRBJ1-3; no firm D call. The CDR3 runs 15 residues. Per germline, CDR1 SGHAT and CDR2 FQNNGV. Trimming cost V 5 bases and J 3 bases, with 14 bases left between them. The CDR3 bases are TGTGCCAGCAGCCAAGTGGACGGATTTGGAAACACCATATATTTT. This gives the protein CASSQVDGFGNTIYF.

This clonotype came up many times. CDR3 sequence (DNA): TGTGCCAGCAGCTCGCTGACGATGAACACTGAAGCTTTCTTT. This gives the protein CASSSLTMNTEAFF. The genes are TRBV11-2 and TRBJ1-1; D unresolved. Trimming stripped 4 bases from V and 0 bases from J, with 9 bases between. The V gene's germline CDR1 is SGHAT and CDR2 FQNNGV. The CDR3 runs to 14 residues. The variable domain in full, completed from reference TRBV11-2 and TRBJ1-1, reads EAGVAQSPRYKIIEKRQSVAFWCNPISGHATLYWYQQILGQGPKLLIQFQNNGVVDDSQLPKDRFSAERLKGVDSTLKIQPAKLEDSAVYLCASSSLTMNTEAFFGQGTRLTVV.

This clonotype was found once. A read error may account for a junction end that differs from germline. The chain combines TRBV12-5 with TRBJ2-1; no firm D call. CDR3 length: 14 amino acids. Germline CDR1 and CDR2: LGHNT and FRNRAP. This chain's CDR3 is CVSGLQVRPNEQFF. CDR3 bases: TGTGTTAGTGGTTTGCAAGTCCGACCCAATGAGCAGTTCTTC.

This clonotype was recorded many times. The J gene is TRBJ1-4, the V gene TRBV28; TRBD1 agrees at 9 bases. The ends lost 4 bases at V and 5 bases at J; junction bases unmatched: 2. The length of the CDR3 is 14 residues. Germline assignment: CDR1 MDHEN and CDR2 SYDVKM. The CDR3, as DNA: TGTGCCAGCAGTTACGACAGGGGGAATGAAAAACTGTTTTTT. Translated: CASSYDRGNEKLFF.

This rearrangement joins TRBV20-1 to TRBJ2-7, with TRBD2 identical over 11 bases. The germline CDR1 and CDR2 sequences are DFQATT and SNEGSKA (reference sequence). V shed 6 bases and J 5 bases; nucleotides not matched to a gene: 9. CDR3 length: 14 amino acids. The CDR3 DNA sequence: TGCAGTGCACCTACTAGCGGGAGTTTCGACGAGCAGTACTTC. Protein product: CSAPTSGSFDEQYF.

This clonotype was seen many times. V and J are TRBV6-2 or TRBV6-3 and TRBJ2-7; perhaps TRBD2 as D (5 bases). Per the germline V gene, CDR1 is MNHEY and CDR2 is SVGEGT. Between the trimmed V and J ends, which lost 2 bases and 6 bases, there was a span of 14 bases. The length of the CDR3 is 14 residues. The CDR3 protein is CASSYIGVRGEQYF. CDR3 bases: TGTGCCAGCAGTTACATCGGGGTTCGGGGCGAGCAGTACTTC.

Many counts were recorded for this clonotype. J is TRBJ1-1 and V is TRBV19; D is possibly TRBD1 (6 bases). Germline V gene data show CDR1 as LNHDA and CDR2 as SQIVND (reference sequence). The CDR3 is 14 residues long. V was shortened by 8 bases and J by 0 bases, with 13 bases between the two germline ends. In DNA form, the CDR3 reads TGTGCCAGTGCAGGTGACAGGTTGAACACTGAAGCTTTCTTT. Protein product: CASAGDRLNTEAFF.

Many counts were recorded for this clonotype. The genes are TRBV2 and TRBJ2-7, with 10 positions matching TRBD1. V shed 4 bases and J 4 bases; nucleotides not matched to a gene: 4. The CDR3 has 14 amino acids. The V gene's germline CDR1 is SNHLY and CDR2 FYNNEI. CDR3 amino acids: CASSGQGAEYEQYF. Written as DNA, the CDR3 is TGTGCCAGCAGTGGACAGGGGGCGGAGTACGAGCAGTACTTC.

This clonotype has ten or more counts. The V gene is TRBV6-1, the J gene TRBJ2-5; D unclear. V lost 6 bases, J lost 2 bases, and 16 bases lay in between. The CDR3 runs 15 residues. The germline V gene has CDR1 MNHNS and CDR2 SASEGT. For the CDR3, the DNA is TGTGCCAGCAGCAAACTTGGACGGTTTCAAGAGACCCAGTACTTC. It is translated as CASSKLGRFQETQYF.

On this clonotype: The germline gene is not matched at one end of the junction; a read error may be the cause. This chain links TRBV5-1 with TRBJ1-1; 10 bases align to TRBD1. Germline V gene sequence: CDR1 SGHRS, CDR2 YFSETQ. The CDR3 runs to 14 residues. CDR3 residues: CASSWTGGNTEVFF. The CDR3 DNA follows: TGCGCCAGCAGCTGGACAGGGGGGAACACTGAAGTTTTCTTT.